The 29 T cell receptor beta chains below all came from one sample that was sequenced in a study of cytomegalovirus exposure and HLA in healthy donors. The PCR employed 60 Vbeta primers together with 13 Jbeta primers. TCRdb's copy holds only in-frame clones and misses some; the assay was immunoSEQ multiplex PCR. The data hold about 160,000 clones, with about 80% observed a single time. The specimen sequenced was PBMCs. The source is a man aged 25-45 years in good health and CMV-seronegative.

The CDR3 DNA reads TGCGCCAGCAGCCAAGAGGGAGGAAGAGGTACGGGTCAAACCGGGGAGCTGTTTTTT. This encodes CASSQEGGRGTGQTGELFF. The chain combines TRBV4-3 with TRBJ2-2, with D perhaps matching TRBD2 (6 bases). The V gene lost 0 bases and the J gene lost 5 bases, with 22 bases spanning the gap. Looked up from germline, CDR1 is LGHNA and CDR2 is YSLEER. The CDR3 is 19 amino acids.

This clone was counted a few times. V is TRBV6-5 and J is TRBJ2-7; 7 nucleotides line up with TRBD1. Trimming cost V 6 bases and J 6 bases; bases outside gene matches: 5. The CDR3 sequence is 12 residues long. The germline gives CDR1 MNHEY, CDR2 SVGAGI. CDR3 nucleotide sequence: TGTGCCAGCAGCTCACAGGGGAGCGAGCAGTACTTC. The encoded protein is CASSSQGSEQYF.

In this sample, this clone turned up once. This rearrangement joins TRBV6-5 to TRBJ2-2, with a possible D match to TRBD1 (5 bases). The V end lost 7 bases, the J end lost 2 bases, and 11 bases lay between the germline ends. The CDR3 length is 14 residues. Germline values: CDR1 MNHEY, CDR2 SVGAGI. The CDR3 DNA is TGTGCCAGCACCGACAGTTACAACACCGGGGAGCTGTTTTTT. Amino acids: CASTDSYNTGELFF.

The gene calls are TRBV30 and TRBJ1-2; D gene ambiguous. The V end lost 4 bases, the J end lost 6 bases, and 6 bases lay between the germline ends. Germline values: CDR1 GTSNPN, CDR2 SVGIG (reference sequence). The CDR3 extends over 10 amino acids. The CDR3, as DNA: TGTGCCTGGATGAGGGATGGCTACACCTTC. Protein sequence: CAWMRDGYTF.

V is TRBV6-5 and J is TRBJ2-7; 10 bases agree with TRBD1. The trim removed 7 bases at V and 6 bases at J, leaving 3 bases unmatched. Germline-derived CDR1 and CDR2 are MNHEY and SVGAGI. CDR3 length equals 12 residues. CDR3 in DNA: TGTGCCAGCACCAGGACAGGGGGCGAGCAGTACTTC. It codes for CASTRTGGEQYF.

This chain links TRBV2 with TRBJ1-1; tentative D call: TRBD1 (6 bases). This CDR3 comprises 16 residues. V gave up 7 bases and J gave up 1 base, with 19 bases separating them. The germline CDR1 and CDR2 sequences are SNHLY and FYNNEI. CDR3 coding DNA: TGTGCCAGCAAACCCCCGGGGGGGCCTCAGAACACTGAAGCTTTCTTT. The encoded protein is CASKPPGGPQNTEAFF.

The J gene is TRBJ2-7, the V gene TRBV2; D perhaps matches TRBD1 (5 bases). Deletions cut 3 bases from V and 0 bases from J, with 18 bases between. Germline loops: CDR1 SNHLY, CDR2 FYNNEI. There are 17 residues in the CDR3. The CDR3, as DNA: TGTGCCAGCAGTGACGGCCTTATGGGGCCCCTCTCCTACGAGCAGTACTTC. It codes for CASSDGLMGPLSYEQYF.

The chain carries TRBV10-3 and TRBJ1-2, with 8 bases fitting TRBD1. V lost 7 bases to trimming and J lost 7 bases; unmatched junction nucleotides: 17. The CDR3 consists of 16 residues. CDR1 and CDR2 (germline): ENHRY, SYGVKD. The CDR3 sequence: CAIMARGTGLSGGYTF. In DNA form, the CDR3 reads TGTGCCATCATGGCCAGGGGGACAGGATTGTCTGGTGGCTACACCTTC.

J is TRBJ2-5 and V is TRBV15; TRBD1 agrees at 9 bases. The CDR3 sequence is 15 residues long. The V and J ends lost 8 bases and 5 bases, in that order; junction bases with no gene match: 12. Germline CDR1 and CDR2: LNHNV and YYDKDF (reference sequence). The CDR3 sequence is CATRPGTGIGETQYF. CDR3 bases: TGTGCCACCCGCCCCGGGACAGGGATAGGGGAGACCCAGTACTTC.

The genes are TRBV28 and TRBJ2-7, with 9 nucleotides matching TRBD2. This CDR3 region has 15 residues. With V trimmed by 4 bases and J by 4 bases, 8 bases remained unmatched. Germline CDR1 and CDR2: MDHEN and SYDVKM. DNA for the CDR3: TGTGCCAGCAGTTCCCGTGTAGCGGGAGCGTACGAGCAGTACTTC. Translated: CASSSRVAGAYEQYF. Together with reference TRBV28 and TRBJ2-7, the CDR3 gives the full variable domain: DVKVTQSSRYLVKRTGEKVFLECVQDMDHENMFWYRQDPGLGLRLIYFSYDVKMKEKGDIPEGYSVSREKKERFSLILESASTNQTSMYLCASSSRVAGAYEQYFGPGTRLTVT.

This clone was picked up one time. As DNA, the CDR3 is TGTGCCAGCAGCCCGGGGGCAAATCGGGCTAGCGGGGAGCAGTACTTC. Protein: CASSPGANRASGEQYF. This chain uses TRBV7-9 with TRBJ2-7; 8 bases agree with TRBD2. V dropped 5 bases and J dropped 7; count of bases not matched to a gene: 16. The CDR3 totals 16 residues. The germline V gene encodes CDR1 SEHNR and CDR2 FQNEAQ (reference sequence). Combining the CDR3 with reference TRBV7-9 and TRBJ2-7 gives the whole variable domain DTGVSQNPRHKITKRGQNVTFRCDPISEHNRLYWYRQTLGQGPEFLTYFQNEAQLEKSRLLSDRFSAERPKGSFSTLEIQRTEQGDSAMYLCASSPGANRASGEQYFGPGTRLTVT.

Note on this clone: An end of the junction differs from the germline gene, which may be a read error. V usage is TRBV7-9 and J usage is TRBJ2-2; D not certain. The CDR3 spans 12 residues. Germline V gene sequence: CDR1 SEHNR, CDR2 FQNEAQ (reference sequence). CDR3 bases: TGTTCCAGCAGCTTTTCCGGCGGGGAGCTGTTTTTT. It yields the protein CSSSFSGGELFF.

The chain has TRBV7-9 and TRBJ1-2, with a tentative D call TRBD1 (5 bases). This CDR3 region has 15 residues. The V gene lost 5 bases and the J gene lost 1 base, with 14 bases spanning the gap. Germline CDR1 and CDR2: SEHNR and FQNEAQ (reference sequence). The CDR3 DNA is TGTGCCAGCAGCCCCAGGGATGGGATTAACTATGGCTACACCTTC. Amino acids: CASSPRDGINYGYTF.

Details on this clone: One junction end disagrees with the germline gene, perhaps due to a read error. This chain uses TRBV7-9 with TRBJ1-2; a possible D gene is TRBD1 (5 bases). The germline V gene encodes CDR1 SEHNR and CDR2 FQNEAQ (reference sequence). CDR3 length: 15 residues. Written as DNA, the CDR3 is TGTTCCAGCAGCTTAGGGGAGGCCTACGGGTATGGCTACACCTTC. It specifies CSSSLGEAYGYGYTF.

V usage is TRBV7-2 and J usage is TRBJ2-2; 7 bases agree with TRBD1. CDR3 size: 16 residues. Germline lookup yields CDR1 SGHTA and CDR2 FQGNSA. V lost 1 base and J lost 1; bases outside the gene matches: 3. The CDR3 nucleotides read TGTGCCAGCAGCTTAGTTCCAGGGGGGAACACCGGGGAGCTGTTTTTT. Residues: CASSLVPGGNTGELFF.

This chain joins TRBV7-3 and TRBJ2-5; 8 bases are a match to TRBD2. Germline V lookup: CDR1 SGHTA, CDR2 FQGTGA. The CDR3 runs 15 residues. Losses at the gene ends were 1 base for V and 5 bases for J; bases not matched to a gene: 6. The CDR3 loop is CASSLNSGVLETQYF. The CDR3 coding sequence is TGTGCCAGCAGCTTAAATAGCGGGGTATTGGAGACCCAGTACTTC. The complete variable domain, with remaining parts taken from reference TRBV7-3 and TRBJ2-5, reads GAGVSQTPSNKVTEKGKYVELRCDPISGHTALYWYRQSLGQGPEFLIYFQGTGAADDSGLPNDRFFAVRPEGSVSTLKIQRTERGDSAVYLCASSLNSGVLETQYFGPGTRLLVL.

The chain uses TRBV13 and TRBJ2-3; 9 nucleotides agree with TRBD2. Germline loops: CDR1 PRHDT, CDR2 FYEKMQ (reference sequence). This CDR3 region has 16 residues. V shed 1 base and J 2 bases; nucleotides not matched to a gene: 4. This chain's CDR3 is CASSLELAGITDTQYF. The CDR3 coding sequence is TGTGCCAGCAGCTTAGAGCTAGCGGGAATCACAGATACGCAGTATTTT.

The chain employs TRBV15 and TRBJ1-2; D might be TRBD1 (5 bases). Trimming cost V 8 bases and J 7 bases, with 26 bases left between them. This CDR3 is built from 16 residues. CDR1 is LNHNV and CDR2 is YYDKDF in the germline V gene (reference sequence). CDR3 nucleotides: TGTGCCACCGGGTGGGCAGGGAAAGATATTTCCGCTGGCTACACCTTC. Translated, it gives CATGWAGKDISAGYTF.

The rearrangement links TRBV29-1 to TRBJ1-2; 7 nucleotides align to TRBD1. Germline CDR1 reads SQVTM; CDR2 reads ANQGSEA. J was trimmed by 6 bases and V by 7 bases; bases with no gene match: 8. The CDR3 has 12 amino acids. CDR3 sequence: CSGTGTEHGYTF. CDR3 coding DNA: TGCAGCGGTACCGGGACAGAACATGGCTACACCTTC.

This clone appeared a few times. The chain employs TRBV6-5 and TRBJ2-2, with D possibly being TRBD1 (5 bases). Germline V gene data show CDR1 as MNHEY and CDR2 as SVGAGI. This CDR3 spans 16 amino acids. V lost 2 bases and J lost 6, with 16 bases in between. The CDR3 region has the DNA TGTGCCAGCAGTTACCCCACCGGCGCAGGGTCCGGGGAGCTGTTTTTT. Encoded protein: CASSYPTGAGSGELFF.

The CDR3 DNA sequence: TGTGCCAGCAGTTTAGGCGACACCCCTGAGCAGACCCAGTACTTC. Residues: CASSLGDTPEQTQYF. The chain recombines TRBV27 with TRBJ2-5; D unresolved. The CDR3 runs 15 residues. The germline V gene encodes CDR1 MNHEY and CDR2 SMNVEV (reference sequence). V lost 2 bases and J 6 bases, leaving 16 bases between the germline ends.

The chain uses TRBV5-6 and TRBJ1-5; D remains unclear. Germline V gene sequence: CDR1 SGHDT, CDR2 YYEEEE. The CDR3 spans 19 residues. Between the trimmed V and J ends, which lost 1 base and 2 bases, there was a span of 22 bases. CDR3 nucleotide sequence: TGTGCCAGCAGCTTGCGCGCCTCCGGGGTCGAAGCGGGCAATCAGCCCCAGCATTTT. Translated: CASSLRASGVEAGNQPQHF.

The CDR3 coding sequence is TGTGCCACCAGCCGAGGACAGGTTAATTCACCCCTCCACTTT. Translation gives CATSRGQVNSPLHF. The gene calls are TRBV15 and TRBJ1-6; 7 bases are shared with TRBD1. The V segment lost 5 bases and the J segment 6 bases; nucleotides outside the gene matches: 4. Germline V gives CDR1 LNHNV, CDR2 YYDKDF (reference sequence). The CDR3 covers 14 residues.

CDR3: CASSRDRGRGELFF. Written as DNA, the CDR3 is TGCGCCAGCAGCCGGGACAGGGGAAGGGGGGAGCTGTTTTTT. V is TRBV5-1 and J is TRBJ2-2, with TRBD1 matching over 10 bases. V lost 4 bases and J lost 8; bases outside the gene matches: 5. The CDR3 runs to 14 residues. Germline assignment: CDR1 SGHRS and CDR2 YFSETQ.

This chain links TRBV19 with TRBJ1-2; the D is unclear. The CDR3 sequence is 15 residues long. CDR1 and CDR2 from the germline V gene are LNHDA and SQIVND (reference sequence). Trimming removed 1 base from V and 3 bases from J, with 12 bases in between. CDR3 nucleotides: TGTGCCAGTAGTATAGGAGCCCAGAGGTACTATGGCTACACCTTC. Protein: CASSIGAQRYYGYTF.

The chain employs TRBV7-8 and TRBJ1-2, with TRBD1 identical over 7 bases. V was pared by 3 bases and J by 8 bases, with 12 bases of the junction left unmatched. The CDR3 runs to 15 residues. The germline gives CDR1 SGHVS, CDR2 FQNEAQ. CDR3 DNA: TGTGCCAGCAGCTTTAGACAGGGTCCCCCTTGGGGCTACACCTTC. Translated: CASSFRQGPPWGYTF.

The chain links TRBV5-8 to TRBJ2-2, with D uncertain. Germline V gives CDR1 SGHTS, CDR2 YDEGEE. This CDR3 comprises 12 residues. Trimming took off 2 bases at V and 6 bases at J, with 5 bases between the two ends. DNA of the CDR3: TGTGCCAGCAGCTTAACTCCCGGGGAGCTGTTTTTT. Translation: CASSLTPGELFF.

The rearrangement uses TRBV7-3 and TRBJ2-3; D is possibly TRBD1 (5 bases). V was cut by 5 bases and J by 3 bases, with 9 bases left in between. Germline CDR1 and CDR2: SGHTA and FQGTGA. This CDR3 is built from 13 residues. The CDR3 region has the DNA TGTGCCAGCAGCGAGGCAGGGACAGATACGCAGTATTTT. This codes for CASSEAGTDTQYF.

J is TRBJ2-2 and V is TRBV4-1, with TRBD2 matching over 11 bases. V gave up 3 bases and J gave up 2 bases; unmatched junction bases: 5. This CDR3 contains 17 residues. The germline V gene has CDR1 MGHRA and CDR2 YSYEKL. The CDR3 is CASSHFSGGANTGELFF. DNA of the CDR3: TGCGCCAGCAGCCACTTTAGCGGGGGGGCCAACACCGGGGAGCTGTTTTTT.